This is a list of T cell receptor beta chains from one sample in a study of identical twins' blood T cells. MiXCR, applied by TCRdb to the 5' RACE reads, yields one record per CDR3 protein. The sample shows 350,000 to 450,000 distinct CDR3 sequences, around 30% of them seen only once. The sequencing input was PBMCs. All receptors derive from a woman between 18 and 50 years old in good health. Each CDR3 is given with its conserved first and last residue. D genes are given only for firm matches. Expanded clones get a size class; other rows say once, few or many, or leave the size out.

CDR3nt	CDR3aa	abundance	d_gene	v_gene	j_gene
TGCGCCAGCAGTTCCTTACAGGGCACGAACACTGAAGCTTTCTTT	CASSSLQGTNTEAFF	many	-	TRBV5-1	TRBJ1-1
TGTGCCAGCAGTTTATACGACGAGCAGTACTTC	CASSLYDEQYF	few	-	TRBV12-3/TRBV12-4	TRBJ2-7
TGTGCCAGCAGCCAATCGGCAGGACAGGGAGGTTATGGCTACACCTTC	CASSQSAGQGGYGYTF	many	TRBD1	TRBV16	TRBJ1-2
TGTGCCAGCAGCGGAACCTCCTCCGTATACGAGCAGTACTTC	CASSGTSSVYEQYF	-	-	TRBV9	TRBJ2-7
TGTGCCACCCTAGGACAGCAATACGAGCAGTACTTC	CATLGQQYEQYF	few	-	TRBV10-3	TRBJ2-7
TGTGCCAGCATCTCTGACGCGTACTCCTACAATGAGCAGCTCTTC	CASISDAYSYNEQLF	-	-	TRBV6-2/TRBV6-3	TRBJ2-1
TGTGCCAGCACCGAAAGGTCTCGGGAGGCAGATACGCAGTATTTT	CASTERSREADTQYF	-	TRBD2	TRBV11-3	TRBJ2-3
TGTGCCATCAGTGGAGTTGCAGATACGCAGTATTTT	CAISGVADTQYF	few	-	TRBV10-3	TRBJ2-3
TGTGCCATCACCAGGGACGGTGCCGATGAAGCTTTCTTT	CAITRDGADEAFF	many	-	TRBV10-3	TRBJ1-1
TGTGCCAGCAGCCAGAACTATGAATCACCCCTCCACTTT	CASSQNYESPLHF	many	-	TRBV3-1	TRBJ1-6
TGCAGTGCTAGAGATCCAGCGGACTCCTACAATGAGCAGTTCTTC	CSARDPADSYNEQFF	-	-	TRBV20-1	TRBJ2-1
TGTGCCAGCAGCTTACAAGAACGGTCCCGCGGTACGCAGTATTTT	CASSLQERSRGTQYF	-	-	TRBV11-2	TRBJ2-3